The 18 T cell receptor beta chains given below trace back to one sample, sequenced in a study of read filtering for tumor transcriptome and immune sequencing. Molecular barcoded adaptors covering alpha/delta and beta/gamma chains were used on approximately 400 ng RNA. TCRdb called the reads again in MiXCR, with one record for every CDR3 protein. The sample has more than 20,000 distinct CDR3 sequences, around a fifth seen once; the top ten hold about half. Sequenced material: a population of CD138-negative cells sorted from bone marrow. Receptors were obtained from a donor aged 40 or over with multiple myeloma.

The table lists this clonotype with many counts. Because it lacks the conserved phenylalanine or tryptophan at the end, this CDR3 is likely a read error. V and J are TRBV7-9 and TRBJ1-1; a weak D match, TRBD1 (6 bases). The V end was cut by 5 bases, the J end by 1 base, with 11 bases between. Looked up from germline, CDR1 is SEHNR and CDR2 is FQNEAQ (reference sequence). This CDR3 comprises 14 residues. Here the CDR3 reads CASSITGANTEAFL. The CDR3 region has the DNA TGTGCCAGCAGCATAACGGGGGCGAACACTGAAGCTTTCCTT.

This clonotype showed up many times. This chain links TRBV3-1 with TRBJ2-3; no firm D call. This CDR3 region has 11 residues. V lost 2 bases and J lost 3, with 0 bases in between. CDR1 and CDR2 from the germline V gene are LGHDT and YNNKEL (reference sequence). The CDR3 protein is CASSQTDTQYF. CDR3 sequence (DNA): TGTGCCAGCAGCCAAACAGATACGCAGTATTTT.

Notes on this clonotype: A much bigger clone sits one base away, suggesting this may be a read error. J is TRBJ1-1 and V is TRBV5-5; TRBD1 is a possible D gene (5 bases). Per germline, CDR1 SGHKS and CDR2 YYEKEE (reference sequence). This CDR3 region has 14 residues. Trimming shortened V by 4 bases and J by 11 bases, and 21 bases separated the two germline ends. CDR3 loop: CASSTLTEGSDAFF. In DNA form, the CDR3 reads TGTGCCAGCAGCACCCTGACAGAGGGGAGTGACGCTTTCTTT.

Ten or more counts support this clonotype. The chain is built from TRBV6-1 and TRBJ2-2, with TRBD1 as a possible D gene (6 bases). Trimming pared 4 bases from V and 4 bases from J, leaving 10 bases between. The CDR3 is 14 residues long. Germline loops: CDR1 MNHNS, CDR2 SASEGT. The CDR3 loop reads CASSGGQFTGELFF. The CDR3 DNA follows: TGTGCCAGCAGTGGTGGACAGTTCACCGGGGAGCTGTTTTTT.

This clonotype has ten or more counts. This chain links TRBV29-1 with TRBJ2-3; D is ambiguous. CDR3 size: 13 residues. Germline V lookup: CDR1 SQVTM, CDR2 ANQGSEA. Between the trimmed V and J ends, which lost 0 bases and 5 bases, there was a span of 9 bases. In nucleotides, the CDR3 is TGCAGCGTTGAAGAGGGAATAGTAGATACGCAGTATTTT. This gives the protein CSVEEGIVDTQYF.

This clonotype was seen ten or more times. In DNA form, the CDR3 reads TGTGCCAGCAGCCCTGGAACGGGGAACACTGAAGCTTTCTTT. It encodes CASSPGTGNTEAFF. V and J are TRBV11-2 and TRBJ1-1; D ambiguous. V lost 5 bases and J lost 1, with 11 bases in between. Germline CDR1 is SGHAT and CDR2 is FQNNGV. The CDR3 totals 14 residues.

As regards this clonotype: This sequence may be a read error, since a much larger clone differs from it by one base. This chain joins TRBV19 and TRBJ1-1; D is unclear. V lost 4 bases to trimming and J lost 1 base, with 10 bases between them. The CDR3 has 14 amino acids. Per the germline V gene, CDR1 is LNHDA and CDR2 is SQIVND (reference sequence). The CDR3 spells CASSTPAENTEAFF. In DNA form, the CDR3 reads TGTGCCAGTAGTACCCCTGCGGAGAACACTGAAGCTTTCTTT.

This clonotype was picked up many times. V gene TRBV20-1 combines with J gene TRBJ2-7; D is uncertain. V was pared by 6 bases and J by 2 bases, with 11 bases between. The CDR3 is made up of 12 amino acids. From germline, CDR1 is DFQATT and CDR2 SNEGSKA (reference sequence). This CDR3 is CSAEGRTYEQYF. Written as DNA, the CDR3 is TGCAGTGCGGAAGGGCGCACCTACGAGCAGTACTTC.

Of note for this clonotype: This sequence may be a read error, since a much larger clone differs from it by one base. The chain uses TRBV5-1 and TRBJ2-1; possible D gene TRBD2, 7 bases. V was pared by 4 bases and J by 6 bases, with 23 bases between. Per the germline V gene, CDR1 is SGHRS and CDR2 is YFSETQ. This CDR3 region has 17 residues. CDR3 amino acids: CASSHGTCGGYTNEQFF. The CDR3 DNA follows: TGCGCCAGCAGCCACGGGACTTGCGGGGGCTATACCAATGAGCAGTTCTTC. The full variable domain, completed using reference TRBV5-1 and TRBJ2-1, is KAGVTQTPRYLIKTRGQQVTLSCSPISGHRSVSWYQQTPGQGLQFLFEYFSETQRNKGNFPGRFSGRQFSNSRSEMNVSTLELGDSALYLCASSHGTCGGYTNEQFFGPGTRLTVL.

This chain links TRBV7-2 with TRBJ1-5; perhaps TRBD1 as D (6 bases). This CDR3 has 17 amino acids. V was cut by 1 base and J by 0 bases, with 13 bases left in between. The germline V gene has CDR1 SGHTA and CDR2 FQGNSA. This CDR3 reads CASSLVGATYSNQPQHF. The CDR3 DNA sequence: TGTGCCAGCAGCTTAGTGGGGGCCACTTATAGCAATCAGCCCCAGCATTTT.

This clonotype was seen repeatedly, ten times or more. The chain is built from TRBV28 and TRBJ2-7; D not resolved. CDR1 MDHEN and CDR2 SYDVKM come from the germline V gene. The V and J ends lost 5 bases and 3 bases respectively, with 8 bases between them. This CDR3 is 12 amino acids long. This chain's CDR3 is CASSQSLYEQYF. The CDR3, as DNA: TGTGCCAGCAGTCAAAGCCTCTACGAGCAGTACTTC.

This clonotype came up many times. This chain joins TRBV9 and TRBJ2-2, with a weak D call TRBD2 (6 bases). Germline values: CDR1 SGDLS, CDR2 YYNGEE. The CDR3 is 15 residues long. V was pared by 3 bases and J by 5 bases, with 14 bases between. For the CDR3, the DNA is TGTGCCAGCAGCGCCGCGGGGATAGGGACCGGGGAGCTGTTTTTT. Translating it yields CASSAAGIGTGELFF.

This clonotype has a count of ten or more. The chain links TRBV5-1 to TRBJ2-1; 7 bases match TRBD1. With 4 bases clipped from V and 5 bases from J, the junction kept 9 bases outside the gene matches. The CDR3 has 15 residues. Per germline, CDR1 SGHRS and CDR2 YFSETQ. In DNA form, the CDR3 reads TGCGCCAGCAGCCTTCGGACAGGCATGGACAATGAGCAGTTCTTC. It specifies CASSLRTGMDNEQFF.

This clonotype was seen many times. V gene TRBV29-1 combines with J gene TRBJ2-3; D is perhaps TRBD1 (5 bases). CDR3 size: 14 residues. The germline V gene has CDR1 SQVTM and CDR2 ANQGSEA. Trimming shortened V by 7 bases and J by 0 bases, and 14 bases separated the two germline ends. The CDR3: CSARQSTSTDTQYF. As DNA, the CDR3 is TGCAGCGCCAGACAGTCCACTAGCACAGATACGCAGTATTTT.

In DNA form, the CDR3 reads TGCGCCAGCAGCCAAGATCGGTGGGTCAGGGATACGCAGTATTTT. Protein: CASSQDRWVRDTQYF. The chain employs TRBV4-1 and TRBJ2-3; D gene ambiguous. CDR3 size: 15 residues. CDR1 is MGHRA and CDR2 is YSYEKL in the germline V gene. V was pared by 0 bases and J by 6 bases, with 13 bases between.

In this sample, this clonotype turned up many times. The V gene is TRBV12-3 or TRBV12-4, the J gene TRBJ2-1; 8 positions match TRBD2. J gave up 7 bases and V 1 base, and 0 bases lay outside the gene matches. The CDR3 contains 13 residues. The CDR3 region has the DNA TGTGCCAGCAGTTTAGTAGCGGGGAATGAGCAGTTCTTC. This encodes CASSLVAGNEQFF.

CDR3: CASSMGLQNTEAFF. The DNA for the CDR3 is TGTGCCAGCAGCATGGGACTCCAAAACACTGAAGCTTTCTTT. The chain uses TRBV4-2 and TRBJ1-1; D perhaps matches TRBD1 (5 bases). This CDR3 has 14 residues. The germline gives CDR1 LGHNA, CDR2 YNFKEQ. The V and J ends lost 5 bases and 2 bases respectively, with 12 bases between them.

This clonotype was recorded at least ten times. J is TRBJ1-4 and V is TRBV7-9; D is perhaps TRBD1 (6 bases). The CDR3 consists of 15 residues. V was pared by 5 bases and J by 4 bases, with 14 bases between. Germline lookup yields CDR1 SEHNR and CDR2 FQNEAQ (reference sequence). The DNA for the CDR3 is TGTGCCAGCAGCAACACAACAGGGAATAATGAAAAACTGTTTTTT. As protein: CASSNTTGNNEKLFF. Filled out from reference TRBV7-9 and TRBJ1-4, the complete variable domain reads DTGVSQNPRHKITKRGQNVTFRCDPISEHNRLYWYRQTLGQGPEFLTYFQNEAQLEKSRLLSDRFSAERPKGSFSTLEIQRTEQGDSAMYLCASSNTTGNNEKLFFGSGTQLSVL.